Listed here are 13 T cell receptor beta chains from one sample, sequenced in a study of cytomegalovirus exposure and HLA in healthy donors. The study ran its PCR with 60 Vbeta and 13 Jbeta primers. Libraries were prepared by immunoSEQ multiplex PCR; TCRdb keeps only in-frame clonotypes and omits some of them. In the table there are 130,000 to 150,000 clones, around 82% of which are singletons. Material for sequencing was PBMCs. The receptors here all came from a female donor in good health and CMV-seronegative.

The chain recombines TRBV7-2 with TRBJ2-1, with a possible D match to TRBD2 (6 bases). V gave up 4 bases and J gave up 10 bases, with 20 bases separating them. The germline gives CDR1 SGHTA, CDR2 FQGNSA. The CDR3 has 15 amino acids. In DNA, the CDR3 is TGTGCCAGCAGCTCCTCCGGGACCGGGGCGGGGGAGCAGTTCTTC. It specifies CASSSSGTGAGEQFF.

Worth noting for this clone: The junction and the germline gene differ at one end; a read error may be behind it. V and J are TRBV6-1 and TRBJ2-7, with a tentative D call TRBD1 (6 bases). The CDR3 consists of 13 residues. Germline CDR1 reads MNHNS; CDR2 reads SASEGT. As DNA, the CDR3 is TGTGCCAGCAGTGCGTCTACAGGGCCGAGTTTCACCTTC. This gives the protein CASSASTGPSFTF.

This clone has just a few counts. The chain joins TRBV11-2 to TRBJ2-3; possible D gene TRBD2, 6 bases. Germline-derived CDR1 and CDR2 are SGHAT and FQNNGV. The CDR3 is 16 amino acids. Deletions cut 2 bases from V and 2 bases from J, with 14 bases between. CDR3 DNA: TGTGCCAGCAGCTTAAATCGTCGGGACTTCACAGATACGCAGTATTTT. As protein: CASSLNRRDFTDTQYF.

This sequence joins TRBV28 and TRBJ2-2; D may be TRBD2 (6 bases). The V end lost 3 bases, the J end lost 1 base, and 9 bases lay between the germline ends. The CDR3 sequence is 15 residues long. Germline values: CDR1 MDHEN, CDR2 SYDVKM. The CDR3: CASSFGGGNTGELFF. In DNA, the CDR3 is TGTGCCAGCAGTTTTGGGGGAGGGAACACCGGGGAGCTGTTTTTT. Complete variable domain (other parts from reference TRBV28 and TRBJ2-2): DVKVTQSSRYLVKRTGEKVFLECVQDMDHENMFWYRQDPGLGLRLIYFSYDVKMKEKGDIPEGYSVSREKKERFSLILESASTNQTSMYLCASSFGGGNTGELFFGEGSRLTVL.

This chain joins TRBV4-1 and TRBJ2-7; 11 bases align to TRBD2. The CDR3 has 18 amino acids. V gave up 3 bases and J gave up 10 bases; unmatched junction bases: 20. Germline values: CDR1 MGHRA, CDR2 YSYEKL. The CDR3 reads CASSQEPLSGGDLREQYF. CDR3 DNA sequence: TGCGCCAGCAGCCAGGAACCACTTAGCGGGGGGGACCTACGAGAACAGTACTTC.

The chain uses TRBV7-2 and TRBJ2-1, with D uncertain. Trimming removed 5 bases from V and 15 bases from J, with 20 bases in between. Looked up from germline, CDR1 is SGHTA and CDR2 is FQGNSA. The CDR3 is 13 residues long. The CDR3 bases are TGTGCCAGCAGCCCTTCACTTCGTTTATTAGCGTTCTTC. Residues: CASSPSLRLLAFF.

This clone was found a few times. The chain employs TRBV30 and TRBJ2-3; a weak D match, TRBD2 (5 bases). The CDR3 is 14 residues long. Trimming took 3 bases from V and 1 from J, leaving 11 bases between them. From germline, CDR1 is GTSNPN and CDR2 SVGIG (reference sequence). DNA for the CDR3: TGTGCCTGGAGCCACGGGGTAGGCACAGATACGCAGTATTTT. It encodes CAWSHGVGTDTQYF. Together with reference TRBV30 and TRBJ2-3, the CDR3 gives the full variable domain: SQTIHQWPATLVQPVGSPLSLECTVEGTSNPNLYWYRQAAGRGLQLLFYSVGIGQISSEVPQNLSASRPQDRQFILSSKKLLLSDSGFYLCAWSHGVGTDTQYFGPGTRLTVL.

The chain uses TRBV5-1 and TRBJ2-3; 12 nucleotides agree with TRBD2. The CDR3 contains 15 residues. V gave up 4 bases and J gave up 5 bases; unmatched junction bases: 5. CDR1 SGHRS and CDR2 YFSETQ come from the germline V gene. The CDR3 DNA sequence: TGCGCCAGCAGCGTGACTAGCGGGGGATTAGATACGCAGTATTTT. It specifies CASSVTSGGLDTQYF.

The rearrangement uses TRBV7-2 and TRBJ2-7; D gene uncertain. V was pared by 5 bases and J by 0 bases, with 14 bases between. The CDR3 has 15 residues. Per germline, CDR1 SGHTA and CDR2 FQGNSA. The CDR3, as DNA: TGTGCCAGCAGCGCTTTGACGCGGAGCTCCTACGAGCAGTACTTC. It codes for CASSALTRSSYEQYF. The full variable domain, completed using reference TRBV7-2 and TRBJ2-7, is GAGVSQSPSNKVTEKGKDVELRCDPISGHTALYWYRQSLGQGLEFLIYFQGNSAPDKSGLPSDRFSAERTGGSVSTLTIQRTQQEDSAVYLCASSALTRSSYEQYFGPGTRLTVT.

The J gene is TRBJ1-1, the V gene TRBV30; 8 nucleotides line up with TRBD1. Looked up from germline, CDR1 is GTSNPN and CDR2 is SVGIG (reference sequence). Trimming cost V 0 bases and J 5 bases; bases outside gene matches: 11. The CDR3 runs 16 residues. The CDR3 loop is CAWSVRQGASKTEAFF. CDR3 bases: TGTGCCTGGAGTGTACGCCAGGGGGCCAGTAAAACTGAAGCTTTCTTT.

The chain uses TRBV4-1 and TRBJ1-4; 7 nucleotides match TRBD1. The germline CDR1 and CDR2 sequences are MGHRA and YSYEKL. The CDR3 totals 15 residues. V dropped 3 bases and J dropped 1; count of bases not matched to a gene: 2. The CDR3 sequence: CASSQDRKTNEKLFF. The CDR3 DNA reads as TGCGCCAGCAGCCAGGACAGGAAAACTAATGAAAAACTGTTTTTT.

CDR3 coding DNA: TGTGCCAGCAGTTCGGCGGGGGGCCCTTCTAATGACATTCAGTACTTC. It translates to CASSSAGGPSNDIQYF. The V and J genes are TRBV28 and TRBJ2-4; 8 nucleotides align to TRBD2. The CDR3 sequence is 16 residues long. Germline assignment: CDR1 MDHEN and CDR2 SYDVKM. The V gene end was trimmed by 4 bases and the J gene end by 8 bases; junction bases not matched to a gene: 13.

The chain is built from TRBV19 and TRBJ1-4; D remains ambiguous. The CDR3 sequence is 16 residues long. V was shortened by 2 bases and J by 0 bases, with 10 bases between the two germline ends. Germline values: CDR1 LNHDA, CDR2 SQIVND (reference sequence). This CDR3 reads CASSIFHSPTNEKLFF. Here the CDR3 DNA reads TGTGCCAGTAGTATATTTCACAGCCCAACTAATGAAAAACTGTTTTTT.